Listed below are T cell receptor beta chains from one sample, sequenced in a study of T cell changes during pregnancy in multiple sclerosis. Sequenced by immunoSEQ multiplex PCR; TCRdb stores in-frame clones only, minus some. The sample lists some 70,000 clones, 91% occurring once. The specimen comprised peripheral blood, sampled in the second trimester of pregnancy. These receptors were taken from a female donor with multiple sclerosis, enrolled in a pregnancy study. The CDR3 runs from the conserved cysteine through the conserved F or W. The D gene is left open where the match is weak. Clone size is stated in some rows and not others, as once, few, many or a class when expanded.

>few|TRBV4-1|.|TRBJ1-1
TGCGCCAGCAGCCAAGACGCCGGGAACACTGAAGCTTTCTTT
CASSQDAGNTEAFF
>.|TRBV6-4|.|TRBJ2-1
TGTGCCAGCAGTGAGGGAGCGGCACACAATGAGCAGTTCTTC
CASSEGAAHNEQFF
>once|TRBV6-5|TRBD2|TRBJ2-7
TGTGCCAGCATCCAAGCGGGGAGAAGCTACGAGCAGTACTTC
CASIQAGRSYEQYF
>.|TRBV13|.|TRBJ2-5
TGTGCCAGCAGCTTTGGGGACACCCGGCCCCAAGAGACCCAGTACTTC
CASSFGDTRPQETQYF
>.|TRBV11-2|.|TRBJ1-4
TGTGCCAGCAGTCTGACGAGGCTGGCTAATGAAAAACTGTTTTTT
CASSLTRLANEKLFF
>.|TRBV5-1|.|TRBJ1-2
TGCGCCAGCAGCTCCGGAGGGTTCGGGAGGGGGAACTATGGCTACACCTTC
CASSSGGFGRGNYGYTF
>.|TRBV27|.|TRBJ1-2
TGTGCCAGCAGTCCCGATTCCTATACTAACTATGGCTACACCTTC
CASSPDSYTNYGYTF
>.|TRBV6-1|.|TRBJ2-6
TGTGCCAGCAGTGCATTCTCTGGGGCCAACGTCCTGACTTTC
CASSAFSGANVLTF
>once|TRBV7-2|TRBD2|TRBJ2-7
TGTGCCAGCAGCCAAAGGAGGGCGGGGGGCTTCGAGCAGTACTTC
CASSQRRAGGFEQYF
>.|TRBV4-3|.|TRBJ2-7
TGCGCCAGCAGCCAAGATAGGGGGTCGAGCTCCTACGAGCAGTACTTC
CASSQDRGSSSYEQYF
>.|TRBV6-4|TRBD2|TRBJ2-3
TGTGCCAGCAGTCCAAGCGGGGGGGCCACAGATACGCAGTATTTT
CASSPSGGATDTQYF
>.|TRBV5-8|.|TRBJ2-7
TGTGCCAGCAACGAGGGCCCCACTCCCGAGCAGTACTTC
CASNEGPTPEQYF